These 6 T cell receptor beta chains were all obtained from the same sample, sequenced in a study of T cells in tumors after PD-1 blockade. Here immunoSEQ multiplex PCR was the method, and the copy in TCRdb shows in-frame clones only, minus some. This sample yields roughly 60,000 clones, of which 80% are seen a single time; 13% belongs to the top ten. The sample here was PBMCs, taken before anti-PD-1 treatment. Receptors were obtained from a human donor with basal cell carcinoma.

CDR3 in DNA: TGTGCCAGCAGCCAAGAAGGTCTTCAGCCCCAGCATTTT. Protein product: CASSQEGLQPQHF. The V call is TRBV3-1 (or the pseudogene TRBV3-2), the J call TRBJ1-5; D uncertain. Germline-derived CDR1 and CDR2 are LGHDT and YNNKEL (reference sequence). V lost 0 bases and J 6 bases, leaving 6 bases between the germline ends. CDR3 length: 13 residues.

The V call is TRBV19, the J call TRBJ2-3; D is possibly TRBD1 or TRBD2 (5 bases each). The CDR3 sequence is 17 residues long. Trimming pared 2 bases from V and 4 bases from J, leaving 19 bases between. Per the germline V gene, CDR1 is LNHDA and CDR2 is SQIVND (reference sequence). As DNA, the CDR3 is TGTGCCAGTAGTATAAGAAATGGGGGAATAGCCCCAGATACGCAGTATTTT. It codes for CASSIRNGGIAPDTQYF.

This clone was observed a few times. The chain combines TRBV19 with TRBJ1-2, with D possibly TRBD1 on 5 matching bases. Between the trimmed V and J ends, which lost 7 bases and 7 bases, there was a span of 13 bases. From germline, CDR1 is LNHDA and CDR2 SQIVND (reference sequence). This CDR3 spans 12 amino acids. DNA of the CDR3: TGTGCCAGTAAATGGGGCAGAGGTGGCTACACCTTC. Its protein product is CASKWGRGGYTF.

The CDR3 coding sequence is TGTGCCAGCAGCTGGGGGTCGGCCAGGGATACTGAAGCTTTCTTT. Protein sequence: CASSWGSARDTEAFF. The V gene is TRBV5-5, the J gene TRBJ1-1, with D possibly matching TRBD1 (5 bases). V was clipped by 3 bases and J by 5 bases, with 17 bases between them. This CDR3 region has 15 residues. Germline CDR1 reads SGHKS; CDR2 reads YYEKEE (reference sequence).

V usage is TRBV2 and J usage is TRBJ1-4; 7 bases are shared with TRBD1. This CDR3 contains 14 residues. V lost 6 bases to trimming and J lost 4 bases; unmatched junction nucleotides: 5. The V gene's germline CDR1 is SNHLY and CDR2 FYNNEI. Written as DNA, the CDR3 is TGTGCCAGCAGGACAGGGCCCCTTAATGAAAAACTGTTTTTT. Protein: CASRTGPLNEKLFF.

The genes are TRBV30 and TRBJ1-3; D remains unclear. V shed 2 bases and J shed 3 bases, with 8 bases lying between them. CDR3 length equals 13 residues. CDR1 is GTSNPN and CDR2 is SVGIG in the germline V gene (reference sequence). CDR3 nucleotide sequence: TGTGCCTGGAGTATCCCAGGTGGAAACACCATATATTTT. Encoded protein: CAWSIPGGNTIYF.